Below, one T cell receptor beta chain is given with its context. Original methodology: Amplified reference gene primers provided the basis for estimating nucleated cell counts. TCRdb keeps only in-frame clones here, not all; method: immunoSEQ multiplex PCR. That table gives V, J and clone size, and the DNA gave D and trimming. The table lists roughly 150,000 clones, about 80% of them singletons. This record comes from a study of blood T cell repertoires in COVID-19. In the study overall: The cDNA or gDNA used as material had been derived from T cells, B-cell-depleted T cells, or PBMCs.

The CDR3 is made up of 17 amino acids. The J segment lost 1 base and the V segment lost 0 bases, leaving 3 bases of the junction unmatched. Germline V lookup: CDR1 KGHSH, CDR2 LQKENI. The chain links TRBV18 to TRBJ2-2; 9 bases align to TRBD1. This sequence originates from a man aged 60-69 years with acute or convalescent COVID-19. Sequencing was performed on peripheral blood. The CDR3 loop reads CASSPPATGGNTGELFF. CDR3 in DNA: TGTGCCAGCTCACCACCGGCGACAGGGGGGAACACCGGGGAGCTGTTTTTT.